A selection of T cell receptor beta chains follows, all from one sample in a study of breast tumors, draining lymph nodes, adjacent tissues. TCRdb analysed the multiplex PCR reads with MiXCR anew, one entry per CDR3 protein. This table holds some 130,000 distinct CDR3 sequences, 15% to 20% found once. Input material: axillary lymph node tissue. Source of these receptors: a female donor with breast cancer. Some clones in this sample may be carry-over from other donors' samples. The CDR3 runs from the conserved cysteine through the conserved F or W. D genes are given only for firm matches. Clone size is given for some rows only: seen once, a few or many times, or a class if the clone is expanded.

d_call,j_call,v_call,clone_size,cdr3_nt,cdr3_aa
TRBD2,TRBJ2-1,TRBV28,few,TGTGCCAGCAGTATCGGGACTAGCGGAGGCAATGAGCAGTTCTTC,CASSIGTSGGNEQFF
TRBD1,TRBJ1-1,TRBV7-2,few,TGTGCCAGCAGCCCCTATACCGGGACAGGGGCTGAAGCTTTCTTT,CASSPYTGTGAEAFF
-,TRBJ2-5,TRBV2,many,TGTGCCAGCAGTGAGATTCGAGAGACCCAGTACTTC,CASSEIRETQYF
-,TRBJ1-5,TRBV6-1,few,TGTGCCAGCAGTGAAGACGGCAGGGGTAGTCAGCCCCAGCATTTT,CASSEDGRGSQPQHF
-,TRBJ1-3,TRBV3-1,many,TGTGCCAGCAGGCAAACAGGTGCGGGAAACACCATATATTTT,CASRQTGAGNTIYF
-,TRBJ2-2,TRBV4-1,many,TGCGCCAGCAGCCCGGACAGATTAACCGGGGAGCTGTTTTTT,CASSPDRLTGELFF
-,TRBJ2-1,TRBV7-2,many,TGTGCCAGCAGCCCTAGCCCGTTAGTAATCCTCCCTTACGATGAGCAGTTCTTC,CASSPSPLVILPYDEQFF
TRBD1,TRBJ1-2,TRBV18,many,TGTGCCAGCTCACCAGACAGGGGGCTTGGCTACACCTTC,CASSPDRGLGYTF
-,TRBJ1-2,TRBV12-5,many,TGTGCTAGTGGTTTCTACAGGGAGATCACCTTC,CASGFYREITF
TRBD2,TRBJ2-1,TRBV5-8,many,TGTGCCAGCAGCGGACGGAGGGGACTAGCGGGGAATGAGCAGTTCTTC,CASSGRRGLAGNEQFF
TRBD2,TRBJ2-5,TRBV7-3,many,TGTGCCAGCAGCTTAGGAGGTAGCGGGGGAGTCGGAGAGACCCAGTACTTC,CASSLGGSGGVGETQYF
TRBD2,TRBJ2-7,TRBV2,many,TGTGCCAGCATGGCGGGAGGGCCTTACGAGCAGTACTTC,CASMAGGPYEQYF
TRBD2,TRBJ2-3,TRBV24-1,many,TGTGCCACCAGTGACTCAGGGACTAGCGGGAGATCCCTTGCAGATACGCAGTATTTT,CATSDSGTSGRSLADTQYF
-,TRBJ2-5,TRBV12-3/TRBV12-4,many,TGTGCCAGCAGTTTAGCGGGGGGGCGGGAGACCCAGTACTTC,CASSLAGGRETQYF
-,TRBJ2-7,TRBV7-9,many,TGTGCCAGCAGCTCCTCGGGGCTGACCTACGAGCAGTACTTC,CASSSSGLTYEQYF
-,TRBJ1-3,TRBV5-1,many,TGCGCCAGCAGCCCCCGGACAGACGGAAACACCATATATTTT,CASSPRTDGNTIYF
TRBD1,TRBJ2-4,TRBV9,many,TGTGCCAGCAGCGACGACAGGGGGTACATTCAGTACTTC,CASSDDRGYIQYF
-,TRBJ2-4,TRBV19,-,TGTGCCAGTAGTATAGGGCCGGTAGCCGGCGACATTCAGTACTTC,CASSIGPVAGDIQYF
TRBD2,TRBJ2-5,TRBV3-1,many,TGTGCCAGCAGCCCGGGACTAGCGGAGGGCGGGACCCAGTACTTC,CASSPGLAEGGTQYF
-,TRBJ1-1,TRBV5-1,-,TGCGCCAGCAGCTTGTTACAGGTCGGGAACACTGAAGCTTTCTTT,CASSLLQVGNTEAFF
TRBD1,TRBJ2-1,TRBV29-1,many,TGCAGCGTGTGGACAGGTCGCAATGAGCAGTTCTTC,CSVWTGRNEQFF
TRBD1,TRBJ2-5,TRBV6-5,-,TGTGCCAGCAGTTCTCCACAGGGGGCCCGGGAGACCCAGTACTTC,CASSSPQGARETQYF
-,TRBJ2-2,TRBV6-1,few,TGTGCCAGCAGTAGAACAGGGTTAGGCACCGGGGAGCTGTTTTTT,CASSRTGLGTGELFF
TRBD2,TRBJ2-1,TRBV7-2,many,TGTGCCAGCAGCTTAGGACGGACTAGCGGTTCATTCTTC,CASSLGRTSGSFF
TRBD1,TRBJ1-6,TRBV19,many,TGTGCCAGTAGTAGATCCGGACAGGGCAATTCACCCCTCCACTTT,CASSRSGQGNSPLHF
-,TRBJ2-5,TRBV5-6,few,TGTGCCAGCAGCCCTTTTGGACAGAACCAAGAGACCCAGTACTTC,CASSPFGQNQETQYF
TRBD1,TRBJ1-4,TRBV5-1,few,TGCGCCAGCAGCCCAGGACAGGGTGGCGAAAAACTGTTTTTT,CASSPGQGGEKLFF
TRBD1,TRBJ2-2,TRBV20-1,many,TGCAGTGCCCAGGGGGTTGCCGGGGAGCTGTTTTTT,CSAQGVAGELFF
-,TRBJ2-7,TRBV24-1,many,TGTGCCACCAGTGATTTGTCCCACGAGCAGTACTTC,CATSDLSHEQYF
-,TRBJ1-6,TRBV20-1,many,TGCAGTGCTAGATTGGGGTTTTCTGGTTCACCCCTCCACTTT,CSARLGFSGSPLHF
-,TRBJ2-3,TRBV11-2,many,TGTGCCAGCACCCACCATGTGACAGTTTTGTTCACAGATACGCAGTATTTT,CASTHHVTVLFTDTQYF
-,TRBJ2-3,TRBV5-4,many,TGCGCCAGCAGCTTGTTAGGAGATACGCAGTATTTT,CASSLLGDTQYF
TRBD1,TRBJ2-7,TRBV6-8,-,TGTGCCAGCAGTTCCCGGGACAGGCCTCAGGTAGACGAGCAGTACTTC,CASSSRDRPQVDEQYF
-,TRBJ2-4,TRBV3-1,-,TGTGCCAGCAGCCAAGCAAGGGGGTCACTAGCCAAAAACATTCAGTACTTC,CASSQARGSLAKNIQYF
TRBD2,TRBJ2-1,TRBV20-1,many,TGCAGTGCTCCGACTAGCGGGGGCCGTAACCCGCTACGGGAGCAGTTCTTC,CSAPTSGGRNPLREQFF
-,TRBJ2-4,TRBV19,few,TGTGCCAGTAGTAGAATCGAGGTAGCCAAAAACATTCAGTACTTC,CASSRIEVAKNIQYF
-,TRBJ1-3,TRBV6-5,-,TGTGCCAGCAGGACGCCGCCAGGGTCTGGAAACACCATATATTTT,CASRTPPGSGNTIYF
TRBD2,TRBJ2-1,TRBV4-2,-,TGTGCCAGCAGCCAAGGGGAGGGACTAGCGGACAATGAGCAGTTCTTC,CASSQGEGLADNEQFF
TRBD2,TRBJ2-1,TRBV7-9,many,TGTGCCAGCAGCTTAGAGGTAGCGGGAGTCAATGAGCAGTTCTTC,CASSLEVAGVNEQFF
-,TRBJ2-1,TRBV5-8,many,TGTGCCAGCAGCTCAAACCAAGGACAATACAATGAGCAGTTCTTC,CASSSNQGQYNEQFF
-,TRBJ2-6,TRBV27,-,TGTGCCAGCAGTTTCGTCGGATTCTCTGGGGCCAACGTCCTGACTTTC,CASSFVGFSGANVLTF
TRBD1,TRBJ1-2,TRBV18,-,TGTGCCAGCTCACCAATCGTAGTTGGGGGACAGGCCCGGTCATATGGCTACACCTTC,CASSPIVVGGQARSYGYTF
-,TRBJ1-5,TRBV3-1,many,TGTGCCAGCAGCCCGCCGGGACACTTAAATCAGCCCCAGCATTTT,CASSPPGHLNQPQHF
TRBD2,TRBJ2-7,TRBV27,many,TGTGCCAGCAGTTCCCCGGGACTAGCGATGAGGGAGCAGTACTTC,CASSSPGLAMREQYF
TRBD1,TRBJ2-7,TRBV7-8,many,TGTGCCAGCAGCGTGTTTGAGACAGGGTCCTACGAGCAGTACTTC,CASSVFETGSYEQYF
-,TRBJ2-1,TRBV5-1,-,TGCGCCAGCAGCTTGTATCTCTCCAATGAGCAGTTCTTC,CASSLYLSNEQFF
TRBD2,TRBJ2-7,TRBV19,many,TGTGCCAGTAGTATAGGTGGGAGGGCCTACGAGCAGTACTTC,CASSIGGRAYEQYF
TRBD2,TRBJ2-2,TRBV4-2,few,TGTGCCAGCACCCCATTTCTAGCGGAGGAGGACACCGGGGAGCTGTTTTTT,CASTPFLAEEDTGELFF